This T cell receptor beta chain emerged from a study of CD8 T cells in ankylosing spondylitis. There are many counts of this clonotype. 5'-RACE, quantitative and with molecular barcodes, yielded the TCR beta libraries. MiXCR, applied by TCRdb to the 5' RACE reads, yields one record per CDR3 protein. The table has some 42,000 distinct CDR3 sequences, roughly 2.5% seen once. The ends were cut back, 0 bases at V and 4 bases at J, with 13 bases in the middle. The CDR3 contains 15 residues. Germline V CDR1 and CDR2: SGDLS, YYNGEE. The chain links TRBV9 to TRBJ2-5; D might be TRBD1 or TRBD2, each matching 5 bases. Sample: blood, either unsorted or a sorted T cell fraction (not recorded which). The sequence was collected from a male donor with ankylosing spondylitis or in good health (not recorded which). CDR3 sequence (DNA): TGTGCCAGCAGCGTAGGCGAGGGACGGCGAGAGACCCAGTACTTC. This sequence encodes CASSVGEGRRETQYF. The full variable domain, with the rest looked up from reference TRBV9 and TRBJ2-5, is DSGVTQTPKHLITATGQRVTLRCSPRSGDLSVYWYQQSLDQGLQFLIQYYNGEERAKGNILERFSAQQFPDLHSELNLSSLELGDSALYFCASSVGEGRRETQYFGPGTRLLVL.